The clone carrying this T cell receptor (beta chain) was seen a handful of times. Antigen unknown. The sample originates from a study of spatial heterogeneity in lung cancer. Study-wide points: Tracking of tumor mutation counts was seen in expanded intratumoral alpha and beta TCR counts. As ubiquitous and regional nonsynonymous mutations varied, counts of ubiquitous and regional expanded TCRs tracked them, respectively.

TCRdb re-derived calls from the 5' RACE reads in MiXCR, one entry per CDR3 protein. Of 25,000 to 30,000 distinct CDR3 sequences listed, more than 5.5% are singletons. Specified time point: sample taken at primary tumor resection. The CDR3 runs to 15 residues. V was clipped by 1 base and J by 2 bases, with 10 bases between them. The germline V gene encodes CDR1 SGHAT and CDR2 FQNNGV. The genes are TRBV11-2 and TRBJ2-3; the D gene is possibly TRBD2 (5 bases). The TCR sequence derives from a male donor with early-stage non-small cell lung cancer. Material: lung tumor tissue, obtained at surgery. CDR3 nucleotide sequence: TGTGCCAGCAGCTTAGTTGGGCTAGCCACAGATACGCAGTATTTT. Protein sequence: CASSLVGLATDTQYF. Complete variable domain (other parts from reference TRBV11-2 and TRBJ2-3): EAGVAQSPRYKIIEKRQSVAFWCNPISGHATLYWYQQILGQGPKLLIQFQNNGVVDDSQLPKDRFSAERLKGVDSTLKIQPAKLEDSAVYLCASSLVGLATDTQYFGPGTRLTVL.